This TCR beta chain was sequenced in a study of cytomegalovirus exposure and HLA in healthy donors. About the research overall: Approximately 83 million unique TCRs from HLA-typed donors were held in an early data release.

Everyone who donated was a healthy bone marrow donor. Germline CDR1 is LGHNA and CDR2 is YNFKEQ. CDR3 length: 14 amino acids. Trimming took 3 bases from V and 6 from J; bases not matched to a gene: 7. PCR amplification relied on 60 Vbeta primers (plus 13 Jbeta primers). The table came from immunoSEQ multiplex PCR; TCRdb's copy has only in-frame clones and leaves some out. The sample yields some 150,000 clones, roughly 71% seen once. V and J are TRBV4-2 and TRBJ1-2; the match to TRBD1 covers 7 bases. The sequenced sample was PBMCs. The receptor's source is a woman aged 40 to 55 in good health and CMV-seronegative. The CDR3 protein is CASSQGQLRDGYTF. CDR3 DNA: TGTGCCAGCAGCCAGGGACAGCTAAGGGATGGCTACACCTTC.